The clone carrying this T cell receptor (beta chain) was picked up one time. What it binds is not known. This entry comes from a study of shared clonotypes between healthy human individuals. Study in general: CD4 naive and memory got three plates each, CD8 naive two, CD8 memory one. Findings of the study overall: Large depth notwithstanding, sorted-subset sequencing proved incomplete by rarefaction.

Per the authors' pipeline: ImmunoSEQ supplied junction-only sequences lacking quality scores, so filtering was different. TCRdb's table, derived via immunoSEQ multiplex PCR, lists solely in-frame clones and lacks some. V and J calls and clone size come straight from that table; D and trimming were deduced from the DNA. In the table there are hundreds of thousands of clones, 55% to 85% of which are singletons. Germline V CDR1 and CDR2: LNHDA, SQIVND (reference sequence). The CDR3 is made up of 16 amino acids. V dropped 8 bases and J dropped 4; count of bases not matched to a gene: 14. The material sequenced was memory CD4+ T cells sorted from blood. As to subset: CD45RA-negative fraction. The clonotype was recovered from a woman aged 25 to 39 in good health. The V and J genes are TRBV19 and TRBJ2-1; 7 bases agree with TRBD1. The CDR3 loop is CASQELGQALYNEQFF. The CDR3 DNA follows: TGTGCCAGTCAGGAGCTAGGACAGGCCCTTTACAATGAGCAGTTCTTC. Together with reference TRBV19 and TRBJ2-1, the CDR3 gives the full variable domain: DGGITQSPKYLFRKEGQNVTLSCEQNLNHDAMYWYRQDPGQGLRLIYYSQIVNDFQKGDIAEGYSVSREKKESFPLTVTSAQKNPTAFYLCASQELGQALYNEQFFGPGTRLTVL.